The clone carrying this TCR beta chain showed up just once. An immunoSEQ assay, version v3.0, was performed at survey level. Sequencing was performed with immunoSEQ multiplex PCR; in TCRdb, only in-frame clones are kept and a portion is missing. The table lists 15,000 to 20,000 clones, approximately 83% of them singletons. The ends were cut back, 4 bases at V and 0 bases at J, with 13 bases in the middle. Germline V gene data show CDR1 as MNHEY and CDR2 as SMNVEV (reference sequence). CDR3 length: 16 amino acids. The data derive from a study of long-term antiretroviral therapy in people with HIV. The clonotype comes from a man younger than 35 with HIV. The chain joins TRBV27 to TRBJ1-3, with D possibly being TRBD1 (5 bases). The sequencing here drew on unsorted PBMCs, taken 0.5 years before starting antiretroviral therapy. For the CDR3, the DNA is TGTGCCAGCAGTTCGGGACTGGGATTCTCTGGAAACACCATATATTTT. It specifies CASSSGLGFSGNTIYF.